These 24 T cell receptor beta chains were all obtained from the same sample, sequenced in a study of cytomegalovirus exposure and HLA in healthy donors. Only in-frame clones appear in the TCRdb table, and some are missing; sequencing was by immunoSEQ multiplex PCR. The table lists 220,000 or so clones, approximately 87% of them singletons. Sequencing was performed on PBMCs. The receptor source for this set is a woman between 18 and 30 years old in good health and CMV-seronegative.

J is TRBJ1-4 and V is TRBV28; 7 bases match TRBD1. Trimming took 5 bases from V and 7 from J; bases not matched to a gene: 13. CDR1 MDHEN and CDR2 SYDVKM come from the germline V gene. The CDR3 loop spans 16 amino acids. The CDR3, as DNA: TGTGCCAGCAGTAGACAGGGTCAACTAAAAAGTGAAAAACTGTTTTTT. Translation: CASSRQGQLKSEKLFF.

The chain employs TRBV2 and TRBJ1-5; D gene uncertain. The CDR3 runs 15 residues. The germline V gene encodes CDR1 SNHLY and CDR2 FYNNEI. Trimming cost V 2 bases and J 4 bases, with 12 bases left between them. CDR3 loop: CASSERSQRNQPQHF. In nucleotides, the CDR3 is TGTGCCAGCAGTGAAAGGAGTCAGCGGAATCAGCCCCAGCATTTT.

This chain connects TRBV5-4 to TRBJ2-7, with D unclear. The CDR3 totals 13 residues. With 4 bases removed from V and 5 bases from J, the gap between germline ends came to 13 bases. Germline assignment: CDR1 SGHNT and CDR2 YYREEE (reference sequence). The CDR3 DNA follows: TGTGCCAGCAGCCAAATGACATTCAACGAGCAGTACTTC. This codes for CASSQMTFNEQYF.

V gene TRBV6-6 combines with J gene TRBJ2-5; D tentatively reads TRBD1 or TRBD2 (5 bases each). Germline V gene lookup returns CDR1 MNHNY and CDR2 SVGAGI (reference sequence). The ends were cut back, 7 bases at V and 5 bases at J, with 23 bases in the middle. This CDR3 comprises 16 residues. CDR3 loop: CASISRVGRDEETQYF. The CDR3 DNA reads as TGTGCCAGCATCTCCAGGGTGGGCAGGGACGAGGAGACCCAGTACTTC.

In this sample, this clone turned up a few times. The chain has TRBV6-5 and TRBJ2-7; perhaps TRBD2 as D (5 bases). CDR3 length equals 15 residues. Deletions cut 4 bases from V and 2 bases from J, with 15 bases between. Germline CDR1 MNHEY, CDR2 SVGAGI. The CDR3 protein is CASSSRPSGAYEQYF. The CDR3 DNA reads as TGTGCCAGCAGTTCCCGACCCTCCGGGGCCTACGAGCAGTACTTC.

V and J are TRBV19 and TRBJ2-6, with 7 bases that match TRBD1. Germline V gene data show CDR1 as LNHDA and CDR2 as SQIVND (reference sequence). The CDR3 has 16 amino acids. The J segment lost 2 bases and the V segment lost 5 bases, leaving 6 bases of the junction unmatched. The CDR3 here is CASSSQGKAGANVLTF. The CDR3 DNA is TGTGCCAGTAGTTCACAGGGGAAGGCTGGGGCCAACGTCCTGACTTTC.

This chain joins TRBV2 and TRBJ2-1; D is tentatively TRBD1 or TRBD2 (6 bases each). Per germline, CDR1 SNHLY and CDR2 FYNNEI. V was cut by 9 bases and J by 0 bases, with 12 bases left in between. This CDR3 has 14 residues. CDR3 sequence (DNA): TGTGCCAGAGGGGGGTCAAGCTCCTACAATGAGCAGTTCTTC. It translates to CARGGSSSYNEQFF.

The CDR3 reads CASRTDRGSYNEQFF. The CDR3 DNA sequence: TGTGCCAGCCGAACCGACAGGGGGAGTTACAATGAGCAGTTCTTC. The chain links TRBV6-5 to TRBJ2-1, with TRBD1 identical over 9 bases. The CDR3 consists of 15 residues. The ends lost 8 bases at V and 4 bases at J; junction bases unmatched: 9. The germline V gene encodes CDR1 MNHEY and CDR2 SVGAGI.

The J gene is TRBJ2-7, the V gene TRBV7-6; D is unresolved. CDR3 size: 13 residues. Per the germline V gene, CDR1 is SGHVS and CDR2 is FNYEAQ. Trimming left V 5 bases short and J 0 bases short, with 8 bases between. CDR3 DNA: TGTGCCAGCAGCCAGGCCGGCTCCTACGAGCAGTACTTC. It codes for CASSQAGSYEQYF.

The chain joins TRBV4-1 to TRBJ2-5; D gene uncertain. The V end was cut by 0 bases, the J end by 1 base, with 12 bases between. Germline values: CDR1 MGHRA, CDR2 YSYEKL. The CDR3 length is 16 residues. The CDR3 loop reads CASSQDHAFIQETQYF. Written as DNA, the CDR3 is TGCGCCAGCAGCCAAGATCACGCCTTCATCCAAGAGACCCAGTACTTC.

On this clone itself: The same CDR3 can be traced to other DNA sequences in this sample. V is TRBV5-1 and J is TRBJ1-3, with TRBD1 matching 10 bases. Per germline, CDR1 SGHRS and CDR2 YFSETQ. This CDR3 region has 15 residues. The V and J ends lost 4 bases and 2 bases, in that order; junction bases with no gene match: 3. Written as DNA, the CDR3 is TGCGCCAGCAGCCTAGACAGGGGGCCTGGAAACACCATATATTTT. Its translation is CASSLDRGPGNTIYF.

The genes are TRBV7-2 and TRBJ2-7; no firm D call. CDR1 is SGHTA, CDR2 FQGNSA, per germline. The CDR3 contains 16 residues. The V end lost 1 base, the J end lost 1 base, and 14 bases lay between the germline ends. DNA for the CDR3: TGTGCCAGCAGCTTAGATCTAGATCTCCCGTCCTACGAGCAGTACTTC. Amino acid sequence: CASSLDLDLPSYEQYF.

The rearrangement joins TRBV20-1 to TRBJ1-1; D is unresolved. The V end was cut by 4 bases, the J end by 0 bases, with 3 bases between. The CDR3 runs 11 residues. Germline loops: CDR1 DFQATT, CDR2 SNEGSKA (reference sequence). The CDR3 region is CSAKMNTEAFF. The CDR3, as DNA: TGCAGTGCTAAAATGAACACTGAAGCTTTCTTT.

J is TRBJ1-5 and V is TRBV19, with D possibly matching TRBD1 (6 bases). This CDR3 is 15 amino acids long. Trimming removed 3 bases from V and 4 bases from J, with 13 bases in between. Germline assignment: CDR1 LNHDA and CDR2 SQIVND (reference sequence). CDR3 in DNA: TGTGCCAGTAGTATCCGGGGGCGGGGAAATCAGCCCCAGCATTTT. Translating gives CASSIRGRGNQPQHF.

The gene calls are TRBV27 and TRBJ2-7; 15 positions agree with TRBD2. The CDR3 has 17 amino acids. Germline loops: CDR1 MNHEY, CDR2 SMNVEV (reference sequence). Germline trimming cut 5 bases from V and 6 bases from J; bases unmatched to any gene: 11. CDR3 coding DNA: TGTGCCAGCAGTCCCAGGACTAGCGGGAGGGCCTTAGTCGAGCAGTACTTC. Amino acids: CASSPRTSGRALVEQYF.

This clone has a count of ten or more. The J gene is TRBJ1-4, the V gene TRBV19, with a possible D match to TRBD1 (5 bases). Between the trimmed V and J ends, which lost 3 bases and 2 bases, there was a span of 16 bases. The V gene's germline CDR1 is LNHDA and CDR2 SQIVND (reference sequence). This CDR3 has 17 residues. The CDR3 nucleotides read TGTGCCAGTAGTATGCCGACGACAGTGAGGACTAATGAAAAACTGTTTTTT. It is translated as CASSMPTTVRTNEKLFF.

The chain couples TRBV5-1 to TRBJ2-2, with D maybe TRBD1 (5 bases). Trimming stripped 4 bases from V and 6 bases from J, with 10 bases between. The CDR3 length is 13 residues. Germline loops: CDR1 SGHRS, CDR2 YFSETQ. The CDR3 DNA sequence: TGCGCCAGCAGCCCAGACAGTCCCGGGGAGCTGTTTTTT. Translated, it gives CASSPDSPGELFF.

This clone has a handful of counts. CDR3 DNA sequence: TGTGCCAGCAGTTTCTCCGGGAAGGGAACGGGTCAGCCCCAGCATTTT. This gives the protein CASSFSGKGTGQPQHF. This chain connects TRBV27 to TRBJ1-5; D gene ambiguous. This CDR3 is 16 amino acids long. Deletions cut 3 bases from V and 6 bases from J, with 18 bases between. Per the germline V gene, CDR1 is MNHEY and CDR2 is SMNVEV (reference sequence).

This chain connects TRBV19 to TRBJ2-2; 7 nucleotides agree with TRBD1. Germline assignment: CDR1 LNHDA and CDR2 SQIVND (reference sequence). The V segment lost 6 bases and the J segment 4 bases; nucleotides outside the gene matches: 5. There are 14 residues in the CDR3. The CDR3: CASRTTGVTGELFF. CDR3 DNA: TGTGCCAGTAGGACAACAGGGGTCACCGGGGAGCTGTTTTTT.

In its sample, this clone was seen once. The chain joins TRBV2 to TRBJ2-5, with D possibly called TRBD1 or TRBD2 (5 bases each). V lost 4 bases, J lost 4 bases, and 13 bases lay in between. Germline V lookup: CDR1 SNHLY, CDR2 FYNNEI. The length of the CDR3 is 14 residues. CDR3 residues: CASSGWQGPETQYF. CDR3 DNA: TGTGCCAGCAGTGGTTGGCAGGGACCAGAGACCCAGTACTTC.

The CDR3 coding sequence is TGTGCCATCAGTGGGGGGGGATTGTACGAGCAGTACTTC. This sequence encodes CAISGGGLYEQYF. The V gene is TRBV10-3, the J gene TRBJ2-7; 7 bases align to TRBD2. The CDR3 extends over 13 amino acids. J gave up 4 bases and V 4 bases, and 4 bases lay outside the gene matches. Germline lookup yields CDR1 ENHRY and CDR2 SYGVKD.

The chain links TRBV7-3 to TRBJ2-1; 12 bases map to TRBD2. The CDR3 contains 19 residues. The germline CDR1 and CDR2 sequences are SGHTA and FQGTGA. The trim removed 1 base at V and 7 bases at J, leaving 14 bases unmatched. CDR3 nucleotides: TGTGCCAGCAGCTTAATGTCGCTAGCGGGAGGGCCGGGTCTAAATGAGCAGTTCTTC. It yields the protein CASSLMSLAGGPGLNEQFF.

The chain recombines TRBV5-8 with TRBJ2-7; D is perhaps TRBD2 (6 bases). V gave up 4 bases and J gave up 0 bases, with 11 bases separating them. Per the germline V gene, CDR1 is SGHTS and CDR2 is YDEGEE. This CDR3 has 14 residues. The CDR3 loop is CASSLGTLSYEQYF. The CDR3 DNA reads as TGTGCCAGCAGCCTGGGGACTCTCTCCTACGAGCAGTACTTC.

This clone has just a few counts. One junction end disagrees with the germline gene, perhaps due to a read error. The rearrangement joins TRBV7-7 to TRBJ1-1; no firm D call. The CDR3 runs to 13 residues. Germline V gene lookup returns CDR1 SSHAT and CDR2 FNYEAQ (reference sequence). For the CDR3, the DNA is TGTGCTAGCAGCTTATCTGTGAACACTGAAGCTTTCTTT. Translation: CASSLSVNTEAFF.